This TCR beta chain was captured in a study of CD8+ T cells in alopecia areata. Study-wide background: Those treated were given oral tofacitinib at 5 to 10 mg twice daily.

Study-wide points: Higher clonality than in normal scalp was seen in lesional scalp, especially alopecia totalis/universalis. In scalp and blood, many expanded lesional clones persisted during tofacitinib. Sequences from scalp samples also cover resident alphabeta T cells of normal skin.

cDNA serving as the sequencing template came from extracted, reverse transcribed RNA. The assay was immunoSEQ multiplex PCR, and TCRdb's table has in-frame clones only and misses some. The repertoire holds around 190,000 clones, with 60% as singletons. The ends lost 3 bases at V and 5 bases at J; junction bases unmatched: 3. Germline lookup yields CDR1 SGHDT and CDR2 YYEEEE. CDR3 length equals 14 residues. Treatment meaning: oral pan-JAK inhibitor, 5-10 mg twice daily. This clone was picked up many times. Its specificity is unknown. The TCR comes from a human donor with alopecia areata. The sample in question was CD4+ T cells sorted from blood, obtained at week 24, from a patient treated with tofacitinib. This chain joins TRBV5-6 and TRBJ2-1, with 9 nucleotides matching TRBD1. This CDR3 is CASSSGQGNNEQFF. The CDR3 region has the DNA TGTGCCAGCAGCTCGGGACAGGGAAACAATGAGCAGTTCTTC. Complete variable domain (other parts from reference TRBV5-6 and TRBJ2-1): DAGVTQSPTHLIKTRGQQVTLRCSPKSGHDTVSWYQQALGQGPQFIFQYYEEEERQRGNFPDRFSGHQFPNYSSELNVNALLLGDSALYLCASSSGQGNNEQFFGPGTRLTVL.